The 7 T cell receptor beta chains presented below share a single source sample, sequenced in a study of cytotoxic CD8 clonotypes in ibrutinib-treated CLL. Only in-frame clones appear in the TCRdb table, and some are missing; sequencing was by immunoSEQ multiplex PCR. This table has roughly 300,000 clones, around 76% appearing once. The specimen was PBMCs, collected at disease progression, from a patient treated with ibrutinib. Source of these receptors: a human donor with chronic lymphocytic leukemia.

CDR3 loop: CASSHPPGQGIEKLFF. CDR3 DNA sequence: TGCGCCAGCAGCCACCCCCCGGGACAGGGAATCGAAAAACTGTTTTTT. V is TRBV4-1 and J is TRBJ1-4, with 9 nucleotides matching TRBD1. There are 16 residues in the CDR3. J lost 8 bases, V lost 3 bases, and 10 bases had no gene match. Germline V CDR1 and CDR2: MGHRA, YSYEKL.

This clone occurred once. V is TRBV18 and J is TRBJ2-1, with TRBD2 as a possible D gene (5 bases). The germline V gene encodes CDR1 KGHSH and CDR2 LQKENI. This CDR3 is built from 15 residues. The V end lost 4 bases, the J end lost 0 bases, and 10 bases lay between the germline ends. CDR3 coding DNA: TGTGCCAGCTCACGAGGGAAGAGCTCCTACAATGAGCAGTTCTTC. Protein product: CASSRGKSSYNEQFF.

The CDR3: CASRGQQETQYF. CDR3 sequence (DNA): TGTGCCAGCAGAGGACAGCAAGAGACCCAGTACTTC. The chain uses TRBV7-2 and TRBJ2-5, with a weak D call TRBD1 (6 bases). The CDR3 runs 12 residues. With 6 bases removed from V and 2 bases from J, the gap between germline ends came to 7 bases. Germline CDR1 reads SGHTA; CDR2 reads FQGNSA.

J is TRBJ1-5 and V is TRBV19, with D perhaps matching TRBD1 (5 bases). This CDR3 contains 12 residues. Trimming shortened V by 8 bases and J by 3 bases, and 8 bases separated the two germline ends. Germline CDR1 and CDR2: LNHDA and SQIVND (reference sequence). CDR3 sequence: CASSGNNQPQHF. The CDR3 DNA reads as TGTGCCAGTTCAGGGAACAATCAGCCCCAGCATTTT.

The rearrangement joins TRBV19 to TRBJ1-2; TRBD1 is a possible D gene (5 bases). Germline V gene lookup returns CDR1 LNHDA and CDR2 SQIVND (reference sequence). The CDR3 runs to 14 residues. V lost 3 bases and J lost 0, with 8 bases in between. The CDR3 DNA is TGTGCCAGTAGTATCAGGGAAGCTAACTATGGCTACACCTTC. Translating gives CASSIREANYGYTF. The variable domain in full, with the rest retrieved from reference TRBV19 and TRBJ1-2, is DGGITQSPKYLFRKEGQNVTLSCEQNLNHDAMYWYRQDPGQGLRLIYYSQIVNDFQKGDIAEGYSVSREKKESFPLTVTSAQKNPTAFYLCASSIREANYGYTFGSGTRLTVV.

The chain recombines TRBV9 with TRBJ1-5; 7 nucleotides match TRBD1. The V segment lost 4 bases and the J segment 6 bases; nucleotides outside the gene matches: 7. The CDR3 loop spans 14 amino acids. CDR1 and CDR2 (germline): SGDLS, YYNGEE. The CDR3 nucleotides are TGTGCCAGCAGCTCAGGGGGTATGGGTCAGCCCCAGCATTTT. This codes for CASSSGGMGQPQHF.

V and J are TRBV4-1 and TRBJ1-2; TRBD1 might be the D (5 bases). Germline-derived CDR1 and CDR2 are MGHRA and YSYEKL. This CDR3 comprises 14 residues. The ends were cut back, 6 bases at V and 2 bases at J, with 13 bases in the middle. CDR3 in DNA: TGCGCCAGCAGGCCCCAGGGTTCCAACTATGGCTACACCTTC. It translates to CASRPQGSNYGYTF.